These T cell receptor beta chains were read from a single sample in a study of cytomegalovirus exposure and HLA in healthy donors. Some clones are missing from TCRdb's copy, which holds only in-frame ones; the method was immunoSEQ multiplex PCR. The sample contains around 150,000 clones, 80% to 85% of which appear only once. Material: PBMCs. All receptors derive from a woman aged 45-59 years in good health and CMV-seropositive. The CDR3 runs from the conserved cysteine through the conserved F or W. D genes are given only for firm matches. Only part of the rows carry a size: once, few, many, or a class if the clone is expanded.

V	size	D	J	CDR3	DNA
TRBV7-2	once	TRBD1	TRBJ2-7	CASSRDRGLEQYF	TGTGCCAGCAGCCGGGACAGGGGGCTCGAGCAGTACTTC
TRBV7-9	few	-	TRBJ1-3	CASSLRHFTIYF	TGTGCCAGCAGCTTAAGACACTTTACCATATATTTT
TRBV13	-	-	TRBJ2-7	CASSLRRSYEQYF	TGTGCCAGCAGCCTCCGTCGTTCCTACGAGCAGTACTTC
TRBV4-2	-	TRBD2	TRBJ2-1	CASSHSSGASYNEQFF	TGTGCCAGCAGCCATTCCAGCGGGGCCTCCTACAATGAGCAGTTCTTC
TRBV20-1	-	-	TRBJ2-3	CSALRGDTQYF	TGCAGTGCTTTGAGGGGGGATACGCAGTATTTT
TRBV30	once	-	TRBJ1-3	CAWTGAGNTIYF	TGTGCCTGGACAGGCGCGGGAAACACCATATATTTT
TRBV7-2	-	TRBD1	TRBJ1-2	CASSGDRANYGYTF	TGTGCCAGCAGTGGGGACAGAGCTAACTATGGCTACACCTTC
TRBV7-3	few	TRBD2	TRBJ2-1	CASSSGTSGYNEQFF	TGTGCCAGCAGCTCCGGGACTAGCGGTTACAATGAGCAGTTCTTC
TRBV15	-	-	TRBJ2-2	CATSPGAIAPTGELFF	TGTGCCACCAGCCCAGGGGCGATAGCCCCCACCGGGGAGCTGTTTTTT
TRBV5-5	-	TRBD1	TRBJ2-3	CAGSRGPGTDTQYF	TGTGCCGGATCGAGGGGGCCAGGCACAGATACGCAGTATTTT
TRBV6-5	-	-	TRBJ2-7	CASSYGRVSYEQYF	TGTGCCAGCAGTTACGGCCGGGTATCCTACGAGCAGTACTTC
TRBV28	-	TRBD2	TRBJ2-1	CASSFRGRGFF	TGTGCCAGCAGTTTTCGCGGGAGGGGGTTCTTC
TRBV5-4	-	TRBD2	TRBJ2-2	CASSLVGGAAGELFF	TGTGCCAGCAGCTTGGTCGGGGGGGCCGCCGGGGAGCTGTTTTTT
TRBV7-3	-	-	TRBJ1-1	CASSLGGATEAFF	TGTGCCAGCAGCTTAGGGGGGGCCACTGAAGCTTTCTTT
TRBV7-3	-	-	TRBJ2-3	CASSPYVTDTQYF	TGTGCCAGCAGCCCCTATGTAACAGATACGCAGTATTTT
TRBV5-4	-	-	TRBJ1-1	CASSLGGPEDTEAFF	TGTGCCAGCAGCTTGGGGGGCCCCGAGGACACTGAAGCTTTCTTT
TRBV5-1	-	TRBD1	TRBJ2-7	CASSTGGTGVYEQYF	TGCGCCAGCAGTACAGGAGGGACAGGGGTCTACGAGCAGTACTTC
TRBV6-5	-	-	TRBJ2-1	CASSYKTASYNEQFF	TGTGCCAGCAGTTACAAGACAGCCTCGTACAATGAGCAGTTCTTC
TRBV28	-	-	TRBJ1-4	CASSFLPGELFF	TGTGCCAGCAGTTTCCTACCGGGAGAACTGTTTTTT
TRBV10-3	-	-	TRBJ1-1	CAISEGAGLNTEAFF	TGTGCCATCAGTGAGGGGGCAGGGCTGAACACTGAAGCTTTCTTT
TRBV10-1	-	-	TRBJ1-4	CASSEGAGEKLFF	TGCGCCAGCAGTGAGGGGGCTGGTGAAAAACTGTTTTTT
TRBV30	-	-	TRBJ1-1	CAWRMTVNTEAFF	TGTGCCTGGAGGATGACAGTGAACACTGAAGCTTTCTTT
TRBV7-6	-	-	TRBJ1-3	CASSHYERQISGNTIYF	TGTGCCAGCAGTCATTACGAGAGGCAGATCTCTGGAAACACCATATATTTT
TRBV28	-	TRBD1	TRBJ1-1	CASRPGTGLMNTEAFF	TGTGCCTCCCGACCGGGGACAGGGCTAATGAACACTGAAGCTTTCTTT
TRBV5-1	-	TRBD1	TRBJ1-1	CASSLGQGANTEAFF	TGCGCCAGCAGCTTGGGACAGGGGGCCAACACTGAAGCTTTCTTT
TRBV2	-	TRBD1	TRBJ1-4	CAGRDRVEKLFF	TGTGCCGGCCGGGACAGGGTTGAAAAACTGTTTTTT
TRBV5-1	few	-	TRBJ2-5	CASSLAVFRETQYF	TGCGCCAGCAGCTTGGCCGTCTTCCGAGAGACCCAGTACTTC
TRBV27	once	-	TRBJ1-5	CASFWGHNNQPQHF	TGTGCCAGCTTTTGGGGGCACAACAATCAGCCCCAGCATTTT
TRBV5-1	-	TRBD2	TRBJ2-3	CASSVLAASTDTQYF	TGCGCCAGCAGCGTACTAGCGGCAAGCACAGATACGCAGTATTTT
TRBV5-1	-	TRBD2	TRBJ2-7	CASSFVAGGDYEQYF	TGCGCCAGCAGCTTCGTAGCGGGAGGAGACTACGAGCAGTACTTC
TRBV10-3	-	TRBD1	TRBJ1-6	CATYPSGQMNSPLHF	TGTGCCACCTACCCGTCGGGACAGATGAATTCACCCCTCCACTTT
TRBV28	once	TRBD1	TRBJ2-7	CASSLDRGTYEQYF	TGTGCCAGCAGTTTAGACAGGGGCACCTACGAGCAGTACTTC
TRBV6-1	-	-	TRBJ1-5	CASSTTASYQPQHF	TGTGCCAGCAGTACGACAGCGTCGTACCAGCCCCAGCATTTT
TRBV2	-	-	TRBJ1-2	CASSAGGANYGYTF	TGTGCCAGCAGTGCAGGAGGGGCTAACTATGGCTACACCTTC
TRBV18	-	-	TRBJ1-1	CASSPPGQTEAFF	TGTGCCAGCTCACCCCCGGGACAAACTGAAGCTTTCTTT
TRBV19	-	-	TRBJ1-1	CASNGQWGTEAFF	TGTGCCAGTAATGGACAATGGGGCACTGAAGCTTTCTTT
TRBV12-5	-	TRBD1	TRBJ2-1	CASGLGQGNHEQFF	TGTGCTAGTGGTTTGGGACAGGGCAACCATGAGCAGTTCTTC
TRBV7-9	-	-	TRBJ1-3	CASSLQGGNTIYF	TGTGCCAGCAGCTTACAGGGGGGAAACACCATATATTTT
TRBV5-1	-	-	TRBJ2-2	CASSNTGELFF	TGCGCCAGCTCTAACACCGGGGAGCTGTTTTTT
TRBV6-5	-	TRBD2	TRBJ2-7	CASRDLAGGSYEQYF	TGTGCCAGCAGGGACCTAGCGGGAGGGTCCTACGAGCAGTACTTC
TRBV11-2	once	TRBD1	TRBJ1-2	CASSKTGQESIHGYTF	TGTGCCAGCAGCAAAACCGGACAGGAATCGATCCATGGCTACACCTTC
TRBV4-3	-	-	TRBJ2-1	CASSRNAGANPPNEQFF	TGCGCCAGCAGCCGCAATGCAGGGGCGAATCCCCCCAATGAGCAGTTCTTC
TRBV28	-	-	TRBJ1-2	CASRGAGAGYGYTF	TGTGCCAGCCGCGGGGCGGGGGCGGGCTATGGCTACACCTTC
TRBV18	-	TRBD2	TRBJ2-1	CASSPLAGVDEQFF	TGTGCCAGCTCACCGCTAGCGGGAGTCGATGAGCAGTTCTTC